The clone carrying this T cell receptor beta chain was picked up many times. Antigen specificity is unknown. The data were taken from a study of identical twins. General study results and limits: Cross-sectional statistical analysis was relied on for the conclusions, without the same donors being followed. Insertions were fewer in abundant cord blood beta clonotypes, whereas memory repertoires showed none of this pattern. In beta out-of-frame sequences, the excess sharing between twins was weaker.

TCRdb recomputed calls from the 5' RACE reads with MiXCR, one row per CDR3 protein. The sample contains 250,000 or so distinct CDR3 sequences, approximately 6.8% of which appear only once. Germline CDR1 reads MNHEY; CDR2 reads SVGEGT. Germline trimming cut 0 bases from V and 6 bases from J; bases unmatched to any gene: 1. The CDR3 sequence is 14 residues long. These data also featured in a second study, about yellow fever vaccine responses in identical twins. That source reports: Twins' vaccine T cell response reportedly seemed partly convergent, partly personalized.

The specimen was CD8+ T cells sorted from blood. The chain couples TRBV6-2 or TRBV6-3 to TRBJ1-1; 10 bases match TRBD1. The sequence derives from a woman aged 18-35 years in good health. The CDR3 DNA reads TGTGCCAGCAGTTACTCCGGGACAGGGGCTGAAGCTTTCTTT. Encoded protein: CASSYSGTGAEAFF.